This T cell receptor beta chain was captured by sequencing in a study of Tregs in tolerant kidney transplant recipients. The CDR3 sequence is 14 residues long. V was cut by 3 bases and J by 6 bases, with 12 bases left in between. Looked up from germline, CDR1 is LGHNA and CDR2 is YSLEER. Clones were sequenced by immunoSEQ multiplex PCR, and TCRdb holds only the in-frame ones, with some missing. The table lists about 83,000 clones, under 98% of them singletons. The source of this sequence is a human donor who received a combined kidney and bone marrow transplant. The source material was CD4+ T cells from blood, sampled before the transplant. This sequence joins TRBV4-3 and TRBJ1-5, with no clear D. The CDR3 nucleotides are TGCGCCAGCAGCCAGGACTACACTGTTCAGCCCCAGCATTTT. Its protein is CASSQDYTVQPQHF.